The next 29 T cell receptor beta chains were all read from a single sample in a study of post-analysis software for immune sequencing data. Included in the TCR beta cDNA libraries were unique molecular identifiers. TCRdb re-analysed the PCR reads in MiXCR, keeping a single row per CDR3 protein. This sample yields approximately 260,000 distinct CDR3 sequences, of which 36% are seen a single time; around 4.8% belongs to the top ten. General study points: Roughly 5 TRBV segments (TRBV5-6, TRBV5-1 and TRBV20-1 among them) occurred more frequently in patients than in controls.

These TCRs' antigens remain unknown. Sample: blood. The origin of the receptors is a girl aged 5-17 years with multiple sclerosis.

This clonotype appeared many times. The CDR3 nucleotides are TGCAGCGTCCCCCCAATAACCGGGACTCCCCAAGAGACCCAGTACTTC. The encoded protein is CSVPPITGTPQETQYF. V and J are TRBV29-1 and TRBJ2-5, with D possibly TRBD2 on 6 matching bases. Trimming removed 6 bases at V and 1 base at J, with 21 bases between. The CDR3 consists of 16 residues. Germline lookup yields CDR1 SQVTM and CDR2 ANQGSEA.

CDR3 bases: TGTGCCAGCAGCAAAGCGACGGGGACTAGCGGAACCTACGAGCAGTACTTC. Translating gives CASSKATGTSGTYEQYF. This chain links TRBV21-1 with TRBJ2-7; the table's TRBD2 call for D was not verified on the DNA. TRBV21-1 is tagged as a pseudogene. The CDR3 has 17 amino acids.

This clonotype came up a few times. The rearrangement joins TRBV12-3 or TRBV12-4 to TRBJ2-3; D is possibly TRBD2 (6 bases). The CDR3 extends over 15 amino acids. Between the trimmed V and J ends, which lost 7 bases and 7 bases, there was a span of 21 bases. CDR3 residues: CASTLFGGVANTQYF. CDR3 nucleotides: TGTGCCAGCACCTTATTCGGGGGAGTAGCTAATACGCAGTATTTT.

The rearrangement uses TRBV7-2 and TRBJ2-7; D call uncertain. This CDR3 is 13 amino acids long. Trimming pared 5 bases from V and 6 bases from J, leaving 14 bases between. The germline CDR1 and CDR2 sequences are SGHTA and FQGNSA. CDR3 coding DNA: TGTGCCAGCAGCAACCAAGCCAGAGGCGAGCAGTACTTC. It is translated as CASSNQARGEQYF.

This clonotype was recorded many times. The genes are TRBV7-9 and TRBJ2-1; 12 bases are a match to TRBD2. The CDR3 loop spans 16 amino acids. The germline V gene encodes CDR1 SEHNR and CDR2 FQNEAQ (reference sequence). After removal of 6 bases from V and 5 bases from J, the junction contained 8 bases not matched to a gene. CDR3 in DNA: TGTGCCAGCAGATCAACCAGACTAGCGGGGGACAATGAGCAGTTCTTC. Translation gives CASRSTRLAGDNEQFF.

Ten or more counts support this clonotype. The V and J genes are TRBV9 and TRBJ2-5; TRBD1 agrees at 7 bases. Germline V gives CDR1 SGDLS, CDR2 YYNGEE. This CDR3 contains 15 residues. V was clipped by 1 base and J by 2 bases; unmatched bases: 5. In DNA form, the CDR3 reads TGTGCCAGCAGCGTAAGAGGGACAGTTCAAGAGACCCAGTACTTC. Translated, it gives CASSVRGTVQETQYF.

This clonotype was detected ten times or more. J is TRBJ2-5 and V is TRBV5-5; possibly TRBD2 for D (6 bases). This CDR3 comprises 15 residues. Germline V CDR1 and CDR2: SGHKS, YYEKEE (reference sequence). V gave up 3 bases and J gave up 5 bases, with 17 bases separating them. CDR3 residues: CASSSGTPLGETQYF. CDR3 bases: TGTGCCAGCAGCTCCGGGACTCCTCTCGGGGAGACCCAGTACTTC.

The CDR3: CSARDPGGAGTEAFF. Here the CDR3 DNA reads TGCAGTGCTAGAGATCCTGGGGGCGCGGGCACTGAAGCTTTCTTT. The chain couples TRBV20-1 to TRBJ1-1; tentatively, D is TRBD1 (6 bases). The V gene's germline CDR1 is DFQATT and CDR2 SNEGSKA (reference sequence). The CDR3 length is 15 residues. V lost 0 bases, J lost 4 bases, and 15 bases lay in between.

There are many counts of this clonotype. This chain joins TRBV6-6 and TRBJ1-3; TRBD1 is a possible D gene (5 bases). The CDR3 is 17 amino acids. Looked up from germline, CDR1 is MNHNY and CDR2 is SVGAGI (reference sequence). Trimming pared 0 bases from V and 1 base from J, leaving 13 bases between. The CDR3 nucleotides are TGTGCCAGCAGTTACTCATGGGGACTCGGATCTGGAAACACCATATATTTT. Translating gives CASSYSWGLGSGNTIYF.

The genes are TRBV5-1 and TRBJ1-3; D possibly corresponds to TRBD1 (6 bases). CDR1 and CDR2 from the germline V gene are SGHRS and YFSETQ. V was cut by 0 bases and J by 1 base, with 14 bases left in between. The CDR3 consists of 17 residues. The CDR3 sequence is CASSLAYTGASGNTIYF. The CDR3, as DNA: TGCGCCAGCAGCTTGGCGTACACGGGGGCTTCTGGAAACACCATATATTTT.

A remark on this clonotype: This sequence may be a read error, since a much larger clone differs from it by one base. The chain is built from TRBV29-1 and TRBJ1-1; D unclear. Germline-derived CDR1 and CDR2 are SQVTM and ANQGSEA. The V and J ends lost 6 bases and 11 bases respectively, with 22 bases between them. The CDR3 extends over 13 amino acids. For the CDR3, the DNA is TGCAGCGTCCTAGTACCCCAGGCACCTCCGGCTTTCTTT. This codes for CSVLVPQAPPAFF.

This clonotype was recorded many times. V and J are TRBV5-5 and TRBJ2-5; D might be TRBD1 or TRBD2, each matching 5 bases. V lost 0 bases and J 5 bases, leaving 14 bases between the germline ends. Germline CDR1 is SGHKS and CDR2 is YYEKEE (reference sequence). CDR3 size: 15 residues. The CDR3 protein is CASSLAPGARETQYF. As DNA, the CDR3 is TGTGCCAGCAGCTTGGCCCCCGGGGCGCGGGAGACCCAGTACTTC. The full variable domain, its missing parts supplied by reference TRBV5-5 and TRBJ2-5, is DAGVTQSPTHLIKTRGQQVTLRCSPISGHKSVSWYQQVLGQGPQFIFQYYEKEERGRGNFPDRFSARQFPNYSSELNVNALLLGDSALYLCASSLAPGARETQYFGPGTRLLVL.

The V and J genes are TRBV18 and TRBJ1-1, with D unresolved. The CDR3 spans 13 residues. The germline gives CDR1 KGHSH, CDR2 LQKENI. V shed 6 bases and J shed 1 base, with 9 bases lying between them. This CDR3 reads CASSPDKNTEAFF. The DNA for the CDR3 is TGTGCCAGCTCGCCTGACAAGAACACTGAAGCTTTCTTT.

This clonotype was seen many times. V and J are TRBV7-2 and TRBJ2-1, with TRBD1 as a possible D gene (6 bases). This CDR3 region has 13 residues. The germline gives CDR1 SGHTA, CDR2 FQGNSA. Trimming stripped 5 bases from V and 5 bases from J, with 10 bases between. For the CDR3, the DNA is TGTGCCAGCAGCACCAGGGGCCACAATGAGCAGTTCTTC. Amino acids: CASSTRGHNEQFF. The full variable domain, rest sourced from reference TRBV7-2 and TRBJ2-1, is GAGVSQSPSNKVTEKGKDVELRCDPISGHTALYWYRQSLGQGLEFLIYFQGNSAPDKSGLPSDRFSAERTGGSVSTLTIQRTQQEDSAVYLCASSTRGHNEQFFGPGTRLTVL.

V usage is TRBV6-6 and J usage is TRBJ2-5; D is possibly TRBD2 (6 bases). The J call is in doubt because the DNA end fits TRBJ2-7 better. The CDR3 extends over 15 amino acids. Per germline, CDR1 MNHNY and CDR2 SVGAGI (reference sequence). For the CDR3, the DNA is TGTGCCAGCAGGCTCCGGGACTTCTCGGTATACGAGCAGTACTTC. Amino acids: CASRLRDFSVYEQYF.

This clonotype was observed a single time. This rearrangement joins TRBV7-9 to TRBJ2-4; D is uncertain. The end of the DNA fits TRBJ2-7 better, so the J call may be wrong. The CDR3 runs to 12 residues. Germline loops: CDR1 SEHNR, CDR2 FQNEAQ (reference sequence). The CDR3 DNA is TGTGCCAGCAGCAGCATAACCTACGAGCAGTACTTC. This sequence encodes CASSSITYEQYF.

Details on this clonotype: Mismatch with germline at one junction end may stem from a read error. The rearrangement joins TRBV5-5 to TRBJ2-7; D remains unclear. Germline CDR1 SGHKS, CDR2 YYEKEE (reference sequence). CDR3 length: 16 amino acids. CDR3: CTSSLVGLLSGDEQYF. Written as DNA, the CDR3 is TGCACCAGCAGCTTGGTGGGGTTACTCTCGGGCGATGAGCAGTACTTC.

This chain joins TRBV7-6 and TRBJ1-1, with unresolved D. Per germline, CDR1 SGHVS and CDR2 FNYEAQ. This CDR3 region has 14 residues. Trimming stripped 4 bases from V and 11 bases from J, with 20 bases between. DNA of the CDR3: TGTGCCAGCAGCTCCCCCTGGGGAGGATCGGGGGCTTTCTTT. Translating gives CASSSPWGGSGAFF.

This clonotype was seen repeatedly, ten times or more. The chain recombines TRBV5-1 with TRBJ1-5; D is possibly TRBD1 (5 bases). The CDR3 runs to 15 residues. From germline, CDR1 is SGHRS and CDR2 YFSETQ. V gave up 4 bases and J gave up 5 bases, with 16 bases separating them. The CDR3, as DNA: TGCGCCAGCAGCATTGGGGGGAAGCGGGATCAGCCCCAGCATTTT. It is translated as CASSIGGKRDQPQHF.

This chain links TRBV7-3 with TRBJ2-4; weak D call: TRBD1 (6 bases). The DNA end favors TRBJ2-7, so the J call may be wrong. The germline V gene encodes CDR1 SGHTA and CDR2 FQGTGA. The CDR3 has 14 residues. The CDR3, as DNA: TGTGCCAGCAGCTTAGGCAGGGGCGGCTACGAGCAGTACTTC. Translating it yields CASSLGRGGYEQYF.

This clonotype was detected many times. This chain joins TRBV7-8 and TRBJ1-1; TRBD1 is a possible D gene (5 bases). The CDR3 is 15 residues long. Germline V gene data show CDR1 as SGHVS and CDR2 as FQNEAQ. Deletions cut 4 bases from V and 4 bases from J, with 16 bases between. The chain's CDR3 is CASSSREAWGTEAFF. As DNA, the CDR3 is TGTGCCAGCAGCTCCAGGGAGGCCTGGGGCACTGAAGCTTTCTTT. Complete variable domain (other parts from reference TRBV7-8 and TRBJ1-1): GAGVSQSPRYKVAKRGQDVALRCDPISGHVSLFWYQQALGQGPEFLTYFQNEAQLDKSGLPSDRFFAERPEGSVSTLKIQRTQQEDSAVYLCASSSREAWGTEAFFGQGTRLTVV.

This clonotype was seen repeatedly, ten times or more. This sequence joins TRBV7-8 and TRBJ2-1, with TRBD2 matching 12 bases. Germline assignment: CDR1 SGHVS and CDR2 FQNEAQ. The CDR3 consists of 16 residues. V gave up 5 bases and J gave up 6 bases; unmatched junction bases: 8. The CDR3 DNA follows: TGTGCCAGCAGCCAATATCTAGCGGGAGGGCCCAATGAGCAGTTCTTC. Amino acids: CASSQYLAGGPNEQFF. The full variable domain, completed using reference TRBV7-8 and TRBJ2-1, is GAGVSQSPRYKVAKRGQDVALRCDPISGHVSLFWYQQALGQGPEFLTYFQNEAQLDKSGLPSDRFFAERPEGSVSTLKIQRTQQEDSAVYLCASSQYLAGGPNEQFFGPGTRLTVL.

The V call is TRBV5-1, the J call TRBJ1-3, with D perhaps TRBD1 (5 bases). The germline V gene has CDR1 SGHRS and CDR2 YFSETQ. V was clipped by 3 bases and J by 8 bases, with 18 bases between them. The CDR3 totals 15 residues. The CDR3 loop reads CASSSGWGNLDTIYF. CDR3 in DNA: TGCGCCAGCAGCTCGGGGTGGGGGAATCTGGACACCATATATTTT.

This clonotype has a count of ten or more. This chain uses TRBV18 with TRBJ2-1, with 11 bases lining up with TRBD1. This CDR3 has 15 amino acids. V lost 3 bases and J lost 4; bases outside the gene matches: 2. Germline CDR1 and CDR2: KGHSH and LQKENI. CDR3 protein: CASSPGQGEYNEQFF. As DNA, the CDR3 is TGTGCCAGCTCACCGGGACAGGGGGAATACAATGAGCAGTTCTTC.

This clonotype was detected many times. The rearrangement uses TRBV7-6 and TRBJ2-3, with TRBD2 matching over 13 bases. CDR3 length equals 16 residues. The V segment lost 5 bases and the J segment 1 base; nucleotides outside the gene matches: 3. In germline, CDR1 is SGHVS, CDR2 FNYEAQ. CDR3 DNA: TGTGCCAGCAGCCCCACTAGCGGGAGGGGCACAGATACGCAGTATTTT. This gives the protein CASSPTSGRGTDTQYF. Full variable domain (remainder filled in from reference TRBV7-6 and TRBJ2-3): GAGVSQSPRYKVTKRGQDVALRCDPISGHVSLYWYRQALGQGPEFLTYFNYEAQQDKSGLPNDRFSAERPEGSISTLTIQRTEQRDSAMYRCASSPTSGRGTDTQYFGPGTRLTVL.

CDR3 sequence reads: CASSDFQLEAFF. The CDR3 nucleotides are TGTGCCAGCAGTGATTTTCAGCTTGAAGCTTTCTTT. The chain carries TRBV25-1 and TRBJ1-1; unclear D gene. CDR1 and CDR2 from the germline V gene are MGHDK and SYGVNS. This CDR3 is 12 amino acids long. The ends were cut back, 3 bases at V and 7 bases at J, with 9 bases in the middle.

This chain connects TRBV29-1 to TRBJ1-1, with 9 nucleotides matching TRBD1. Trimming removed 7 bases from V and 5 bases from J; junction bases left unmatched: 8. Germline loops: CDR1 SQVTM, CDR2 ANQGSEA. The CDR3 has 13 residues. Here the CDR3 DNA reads TGCAGCGCCGCACAGGGGGCGCGGACTGAAGCTTTCTTT. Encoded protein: CSAAQGARTEAFF.

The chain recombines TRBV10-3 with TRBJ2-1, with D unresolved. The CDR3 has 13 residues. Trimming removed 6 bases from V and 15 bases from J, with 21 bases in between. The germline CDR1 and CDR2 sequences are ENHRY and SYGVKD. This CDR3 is CAIRDGPTNGRFF. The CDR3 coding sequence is TGTGCCATCAGGGATGGACCCACCAATGGGCGGTTCTTC.

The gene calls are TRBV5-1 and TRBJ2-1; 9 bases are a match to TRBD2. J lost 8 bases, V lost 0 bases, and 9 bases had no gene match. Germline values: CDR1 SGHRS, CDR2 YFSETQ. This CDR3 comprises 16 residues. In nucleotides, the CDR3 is TGCGCCAGCAGCTTGGATGGGCGGGGGGGCCGTGATGAGCAGTTCTTC. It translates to CASSLDGRGGRDEQFF.